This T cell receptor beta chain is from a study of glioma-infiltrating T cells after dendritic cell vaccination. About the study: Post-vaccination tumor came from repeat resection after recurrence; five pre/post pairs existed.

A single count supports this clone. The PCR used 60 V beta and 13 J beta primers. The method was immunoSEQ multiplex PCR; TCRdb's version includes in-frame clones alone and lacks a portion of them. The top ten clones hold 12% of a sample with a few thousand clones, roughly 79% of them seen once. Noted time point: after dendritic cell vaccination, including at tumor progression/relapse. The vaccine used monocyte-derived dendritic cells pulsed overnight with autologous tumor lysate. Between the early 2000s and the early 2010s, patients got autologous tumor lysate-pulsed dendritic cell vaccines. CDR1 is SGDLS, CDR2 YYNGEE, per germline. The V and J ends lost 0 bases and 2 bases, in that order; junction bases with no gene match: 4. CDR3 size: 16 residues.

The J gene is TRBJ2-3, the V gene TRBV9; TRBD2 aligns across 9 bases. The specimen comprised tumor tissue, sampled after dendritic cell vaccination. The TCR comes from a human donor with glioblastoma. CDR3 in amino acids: CASSVGTSANTDTQYF. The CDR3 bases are TGTGCCAGCAGCGTAGGGACTAGCGCCAACACAGATACGCAGTATTTT.